The rows below give T cell receptor beta chains drawn from one sample of a study of early T cells in non-severe SARS-CoV-2 infection. MiXCR, run by TCRdb on the 5' RACE reads, gives a single entry per CDR3 protein. Here the sample spans 90,000 or so distinct CDR3 sequences, 14% to 15% being singletons. Sequencing was performed on whole blood. Source of these receptors: an adult who was a healthcare worker with PCR-confirmed SARS-CoV-2 infection or an uninfected control (not recorded which). CDR3s include the opening cysteine and the closing phenylalanine or tryptophan. A D gene is named only where the DNA matches it firmly. The size of a clone is reported for some rows only, either as once, few or many, or as a class for expanded clones.

V	D	J	size	CDR3	DNA
TRBV6-6	NA	TRBJ1-3	many	CASSYMPSGGNTIYF	TGTGCCAGCAGTTACATGCCGTCGGGGGGAAACACCATATATTTT
TRBV28	NA	TRBJ2-6	few	CASRTTGPGANVLTF	TGTGCCAGCAGGACGACGGGACCTGGGGCCAACGTCCTGACTTTC
TRBV6-2/TRBV6-3	NA	TRBJ2-1	NA	CASSPLTGRDRRGQFF	TGTGCCAGCAGCCCACTGACGGGTCGGGACCGAAGGGGGCAGTTCTTC
TRBV11-2	NA	TRBJ2-7	NA	CASSPRDSYYEQYF	TGTGCCAGCAGCCCCCGGGACTCCTACTACGAGCAGTACTTC
TRBV11-2	TRBD1	TRBJ1-1	few	CASSSQHQGARDTEAFF	TGTGCCAGCAGCTCGCAACACCAGGGGGCGAGAGACACTGAAGCTTTCTTT
TRBV20-1	NA	TRBJ1-5	NA	CSARGPNQPQHF	TGCAGTGCCAGGGGACCGAATCAGCCCCAGCATTTT
TRBV20-1	NA	TRBJ2-1	few	CSASTTALIEQFF	TGCAGTGCTTCGACTACTGCTTTGATCGAGCAGTTCTTC
TRBV2	TRBD2	TRBJ2-5	few	CASRVGLAGGETQYF	TGTGCCAGCAGGGTAGGACTAGCGGGAGGGGAGACCCAGTACTTC
TRBV20-1	NA	TRBJ2-6	many	CSPLPLRANVLTF	TGCAGTCCCTTGCCCTTAAGAGCCAACGTCCTGACTTTC
TRBV18	NA	TRBJ1-1	NA	CASSWELSEAFF	TGTGCCAGCTCTTGGGAACTGTCTGAAGCTTTCTTT
TRBV10-3	TRBD1	TRBJ2-7	many	CAISESQDRGSYEQYF	TGTGCCATCAGTGAGTCCCAGGACAGGGGCTCCTACGAGCAGTACTTC
TRBV11-2	NA	TRBJ2-5	NA	CASSLLPRALGMEETQYF	TGTGCCAGCAGCCTCCTTCCCCGGGCCCTGGGAATGGAAGAGACCCAGTACTTC
TRBV29-1	NA	TRBJ2-2	few	CSVVRGTGELFF	TGCAGCGTTGTCCGTGGAACCGGGGAGCTGTTTTTT
TRBV6-5	NA	TRBJ1-1	NA	CASSWGRDNTEAFF	TGTGCCAGCAGTTGGGGCCGGGATAACACTGAAGCTTTCTTT
TRBV12-3/TRBV12-4	TRBD1	TRBJ1-4	few	CASGRGDRGEKLFF	TGTGCCAGCGGGAGAGGGGACAGGGGAGAAAAACTGTTTTTT
TRBV15	NA	TRBJ2-5	NA	CATRDPRGQETQYF	TGTGCCACCCGCGACCCCCGGGGTCAAGAGACCCAGTACTTC
TRBV6-6	TRBD2	TRBJ2-5	few	CASSFRTSGSPETQYF	TGTGCCAGCAGTTTTCGGACTAGCGGGAGTCCAGAGACCCAGTACTTC
TRBV7-9	TRBD2	TRBJ2-3	few	CASSLGPLAGGTDTQYF	TGTGCCAGCAGCTTAGGACCCCTAGCGGGGGGCACAGATACGCAGTATTTT
TRBV7-9	TRBD1	TRBJ2-2	NA	CASSSPTGRTGELFF	TGTGCCAGCAGCTCACCGACAGGGCGCACCGGGGAGCTGTTTTTT
TRBV7-9	TRBD1	TRBJ2-7	many	CASSLFLSRDRANEQYF	TGTGCCAGCAGCTTATTTTTAAGCCGGGACAGGGCCAACGAGCAGTACTTC
TRBV12-3/TRBV12-4	NA	TRBJ2-5	NA	CASSFKGRRETQYF	TGTGCCAGCAGTTTCAAGGGGAGGCGAGAGACCCAGTACTTC
TRBV6-2/TRBV6-3	NA	TRBJ2-3	NA	CASSPELGGGTDTQYF	TGTGCCAGCAGTCCAGAACTAGGGGGGGGCACAGATACGCAGTATTTT
TRBV10-2	TRBD2	TRBJ2-1	NA	CASSRATSGRMGEQFF	TGCGCCAGCAGTAGGGCCACTAGCGGGAGGATGGGTGAGCAGTTCTTC
TRBV28	NA	TRBJ2-2	NA	CASRVEGTATGELFF	TGTGCCAGCCGGGTGGAAGGAACGGCCACCGGGGAGCTGTTTTTT
TRBV20-1	TRBD2	TRBJ2-5	NA	CSASPGLAGALETQYF	TGCAGTGCTAGCCCGGGACTAGCGGGAGCTCTAGAGACCCAGTACTTC
TRBV29-1	NA	TRBJ2-7	few	CSVVGRDLYEQYF	TGCAGCGTAGTTGGCCGGGACCTCTACGAGCAGTACTTC
TRBV5-1	NA	TRBJ2-3	many	CASSSSQFGTDTQYF	TGCGCCAGCAGCTCCTCGCAATTTGGAACAGATACGCAGTATTTT